This T cell receptor (beta chain) was found in a study of OX40 agonist ivuxolimab in advanced cancers. In terms of the full investigation: Ivuxolimab was a fully human IgG2 agonistic monoclonal antibody targeting the costimulatory receptor OX40 (CD134). Intravenous ivuxolimab was administered to patients every 2 weeks at six dose levels: 0.01, 0.1, 0.3, 1.5, 3 and 10 mg/kg. Among the approximately 54 dose-escalation patients, roughly 20 had hepatocellular carcinoma, roughly 15 melanoma, 9 renal cell carcinoma and 9 head and neck cancer. The dose-escalation cohort was 80% to 90% male with a mean age of approximately 60 years, ranging from about 20 to 80. Prior anti-PD-1, anti-PD-L1 or anti-CTLA-4 therapy was permitted, and checkpoint inhibitors had been received by less than 45% of dose-escalation patients. Partial responses occurred in three dose-escalation patients: two with cutaneous melanoma and one with hepatocellular carcinoma. The point of sequencing TCRbeta in the periphery was to test whether ivuxolimab changed TCR sequence diversity and drove clonal T-cell expansion. The paper reports the monotherapy dose-escalation portion (N = 52 patients) of the phase I ivuxolimab trial. Broad study findings and their caveats: After ivuxolimab, more expanded clones were found on average in CD8+ T cells than in CD4+ T cells. In partial responders in the 0.1-3.0 mg/kg groups, normalized peripheral clonal expansion was found to be among the lowest, especially among CD8+ T cells. At doses of 0.1 to 3.0 mg/kg, clonal expansion of both CD4+ and CD8+ T cells in blood was seen between baseline and week 6. Antigen specificity was not determined for the clonally expanded peripheral T cells. Low levels of normalized T-cell clonal expansion were also shown by some nonresponding patients.

The CDR3 goes from the cysteine to the phenylalanine over 10 residues. The sequence is cut down to CDR3 DNA, 30 bases in frame from base 1. After removal of 6 bases from V and 11 bases from J, the junction retains 5 bases not matched to a gene. From the germline V gene, CDR1 is SQVTM and CDR2 is ANQGSEA. In regard to this clone: Its antigen is unknown. No much larger clone is present one base from it, and per-base qualities are unavailable.

Patients with autoimmune disease history or receiving systemic immunosuppression were excluded from the trial. Peripheral blood for TCR sequencing was collected from all dose cohorts at baseline, on cycle 4 day 1, and on cycle 7 day 1. The samples were taken from a phase I, first-in-human, multicenter, open-label dose-escalation trial of ivuxolimab. Adults with locally advanced or metastatic head and neck squamous cell, hepatocellular, melanoma or renal cell carcinoma were enrolled in the trial. Before TCR sequencing, CD4+ T cells and CD8+ T cells from peripheral blood were sorted into separate populations. Genomic DNA was isolated from the sorted cells so that the TCRbeta CDR3 region could be sequenced. The immunoSEQ Assay was used to sequence the TCRbeta CDR3 regions. Drawn from immuneACCESS, this table holds only the in-frame rearrangements with V and J called that TCRdb kept. Clones are partly lost; checked studies trace under half to an unresolved V gene and leave the rest unexplained. The sample table holds around 66,000 clones, of which roughly 84% were seen once. Almost 4.5% of the sample goes to the ten largest clones.

The sample consisted of CD4+ or CD8+ T cells sorted from blood, taken in a trial of the OX40 agonist ivuxolimab. The chain joins TRBV29-1 to TRBJ1-1; 8 bases in the junction line up with TRBD1. This clonotype was sampled from an adult with an advanced solid tumor such as melanoma, head and neck, liver or kidney cancer. The DNA reads TGCAGCGTGGCGGACAGGGAGGCTTTCTTT. Its translation is CSVADREAFF.